Below are 24 T cell receptor beta chains sequenced from a single sample in a study of cytomegalovirus exposure and HLA in healthy donors. 60 Vbeta and 13 Jbeta primers were used in PCR. Produced via immunoSEQ multiplex PCR; TCRdb's table is partial and in-frame only. The sample carries 100,000 to 120,000 clones, around 78% recorded once. Sequenced: PBMCs. These receptors were obtained from a male donor in good health and CMV-seronegative.

This chain connects TRBV5-6 to TRBJ2-7; 10 bases are a match to TRBD2. V gave up 4 bases and J gave up 11 bases; unmatched junction bases: 6. Germline CDR1 is SGHDT and CDR2 is YYEEEE. This CDR3 is built from 12 residues. CDR3 DNA sequence: TGTGCCAGCAGCAGGGGACTAGCGCCGGAGTACTTC. Translating it yields CASSRGLAPEYF.

The J gene is TRBJ2-7, the V gene TRBV11-3, with a tentative D call TRBD1 (6 bases). This CDR3 comprises 12 residues. Germline V gene data show CDR1 as SGHNT and CDR2 as YENEEA. Between the trimmed V and J ends, which lost 10 bases and 2 bases, there was a span of 12 bases. CDR3 sequence: CATRQDTYEQYF. The CDR3 DNA reads as TGTGCCACCCGACAGGACACCTACGAGCAGTACTTC.

This chain joins TRBV11-2 and TRBJ2-2, with 7 bases identical to TRBD2. Germline V CDR1 and CDR2: SGHAT, FQNNGV. V shed 2 bases and J 7 bases; nucleotides not matched to a gene: 13. The CDR3 runs to 17 residues. The CDR3: CASSLRGGRATGGELFF. The CDR3 region has the DNA TGTGCCAGCAGCTTACGAGGTGGGAGGGCAACTGGCGGGGAGCTGTTTTTT.

The chain has TRBV19 and TRBJ2-1; possibly TRBD1 for D (6 bases). Germline CDR1 reads LNHDA; CDR2 reads SQIVND (reference sequence). CDR3 size: 13 residues. V was cut by 1 base and J by 13 bases, with 14 bases left in between. The CDR3 reads CASSIAQGIGQFF. DNA for the CDR3: TGTGCCAGTAGTATAGCACAGGGTATTGGCCAGTTCTTC.

The chain couples TRBV6-1 to TRBJ2-7; 7 nucleotides agree with TRBD1. CDR3 length: 15 residues. V lost 7 bases to trimming and J lost 2 bases; unmatched junction nucleotides: 11. Germline CDR1 and CDR2: MNHNS and SASEGT. This chain's CDR3 is CASTLSGTAPYEQYF. Here the CDR3 DNA reads TGTGCCAGCACCCTTTCCGGGACAGCCCCCTACGAGCAGTACTTC.

The chain couples TRBV7-8 to TRBJ2-2; 9 bases match TRBD2. This CDR3 is built from 18 residues. V was pared by 5 bases and J by 4 bases, with 14 bases of the junction left unmatched. Germline V gene sequence: CDR1 SGHVS, CDR2 FQNEAQ. CDR3 residues: CASSRRSSGSSLTGELFF. The CDR3 bases are TGTGCCAGCAGCCGTCGCAGTAGCGGGAGTTCCCTCACCGGGGAGCTGTTTTTT.

J is TRBJ2-7 and V is TRBV15; TRBD2 aligns across 9 bases. The V gene's germline CDR1 is LNHNV and CDR2 YYDKDF (reference sequence). V was clipped by 0 bases and J by 3 bases; unmatched bases: 6. This CDR3 has 16 amino acids. Here the CDR3 DNA reads TGTGCCACCAGCAGAGAAGGCTTGACTAGCGGCTACGAGCAGTACTTC. Translating gives CATSREGLTSGYEQYF. The full variable domain, with the rest looked up from reference TRBV15 and TRBJ2-7, is DAMVIQNPRYQVTQFGKPVTLSCSQTLNHNVMYWYQQKSSQAPKLLFHYYDKDFNNEADTPDNFQSRRPNTSFCFLDIRSPGLGDTAMYLCATSREGLTSGYEQYFGPGTRLTVT.

This clone was seen a handful of times. This chain uses TRBV28 with TRBJ1-3; 8 nucleotides agree with TRBD1. This CDR3 has 15 residues. J was trimmed by 4 bases and V by 3 bases; bases with no gene match: 5. Germline V gene sequence: CDR1 MDHEN, CDR2 SYDVKM. The CDR3 loop reads CASSLQGAVGNTIYF. CDR3 DNA: TGTGCCAGCAGTTTGCAGGGGGCAGTCGGAAACACCATATATTTT.

V is TRBV30 and J is TRBJ1-6; D unresolved. Germline CDR1 reads GTSNPN; CDR2 reads SVGIG (reference sequence). Trimming pared 0 bases from V and 7 bases from J, leaving 10 bases between. This CDR3 spans 14 amino acids. This CDR3 is CAWSVSRGNSPLHF. The CDR3 DNA reads TGTGCCTGGAGTGTATCGCGGGGAAATTCACCCCTCCACTTT.

The chain employs TRBV6-4 and TRBJ2-2, with D possibly being TRBD1 (5 bases). Trimming took off 4 bases at V and 1 base at J, with 7 bases between the two ends. The length of the CDR3 is 14 residues. CDR1 MRHNA and CDR2 SNTAGT come from the germline V gene. CDR3 nucleotides: TGTGCCAGCAGTGCTCAGGGGAACACCGGGGAGCTGTTTTTT. This translates into CASSAQGNTGELFF.

J is TRBJ2-2 and V is TRBV7-2; weak D call: TRBD2 (5 bases). Germline V gene data show CDR1 as SGHTA and CDR2 as FQGNSA. Trimming removed 1 base from V and 0 bases from J, with 6 bases in between. CDR3 size: 15 residues. The CDR3 loop reads CASSLVGANTGELFF. CDR3 sequence (DNA): TGTGCCAGCAGCTTAGTCGGGGCGAACACCGGGGAGCTGTTTTTT.

This chain connects TRBV15 to TRBJ2-2; D is possibly TRBD2 (5 bases). The germline V and J ends were trimmed by 0 bases and 1 base, with 9 bases remaining between them. This CDR3 is built from 16 residues. Germline V CDR1 and CDR2: LNHNV, YYDKDF (reference sequence). Here the CDR3 reads CATSRELGLNTGELFF. The DNA of the CDR3 is TGTGCCACCAGCAGAGAACTAGGGTTGAACACCGGGGAGCTGTTTTTT.

J is TRBJ1-1 and V is TRBV5-1, with a possible D match to TRBD1 (6 bases). Germline lookup yields CDR1 SGHRS and CDR2 YFSETQ. Trimming left V 0 bases short and J 4 bases short, with 13 bases between. This CDR3 is 15 amino acids long. The CDR3 loop reads CASSLATGFSTEAFF. In DNA, the CDR3 is TGCGCCAGCAGCTTGGCGACAGGTTTCAGCACTGAAGCTTTCTTT.

The chain recombines TRBV5-4 with TRBJ1-5; D gene uncertain. Germline V lookup: CDR1 SGHNT, CDR2 YYREEE (reference sequence). The CDR3 spans 15 residues. Trimming took 0 bases from V and 2 from J, leaving 9 bases between them. Here the CDR3 reads CASSLDSEGNQPQHF. CDR3 sequence (DNA): TGTGCCAGCAGCTTGGACTCTGAGGGCAATCAGCCCCAGCATTTT.

The chain recombines TRBV10-3 with TRBJ1-5; TRBD1 agrees at 8 bases. Germline V gene sequence: CDR1 ENHRY, CDR2 SYGVKD. J gave up 3 bases and V 6 bases, and 4 bases lay outside the gene matches. The CDR3 covers 14 residues. The CDR3 sequence: CAISPTGDNQPQHF. The CDR3, as DNA: TGTGCCATCAGCCCGACAGGGGACAATCAGCCCCAGCATTTT.

This clone was seen only a few times. The chain joins TRBV28 to TRBJ1-5, with D uncertain. This CDR3 is 15 amino acids long. V was pared by 10 bases and J by 9 bases, with 25 bases between. The germline V gene has CDR1 MDHEN and CDR2 SYDVKM. The DNA for the CDR3 is TGTGCCACCCTATCCTCGGACGGAGGATCATGGCCCCAGCATTTT. This translates into CATLSSDGGSWPQHF.

In nucleotides, the CDR3 is TGTGCCAGCAGTCCCAGGAGGACTAGCGGCTACGAGCAGTACTTC. It codes for CASSPRRTSGYEQYF. The chain employs TRBV27 and TRBJ2-7; 10 bases fit TRBD2. Germline V CDR1 and CDR2: MNHEY, SMNVEV (reference sequence). Trimming at V came to 5 bases and at J to 3 bases, leaving 7 bases not matched to a gene. The CDR3 length is 15 residues.

This clone was detected only once. The chain uses TRBV9 and TRBJ2-7, with a weak D call TRBD1 (6 bases). The CDR3 length is 15 residues. The germline CDR1 and CDR2 sequences are SGDLS and YYNGEE. Trimming took 4 bases from V and 0 from J, leaving 14 bases between them. The CDR3 is CASSPRQGISYEQYF. The CDR3 coding sequence is TGTGCCAGCAGCCCTAGGCAGGGGATCTCCTACGAGCAGTACTTC. The full variable domain, with the rest looked up from reference TRBV9 and TRBJ2-7, is DSGVTQTPKHLITATGQRVTLRCSPRSGDLSVYWYQQSLDQGLQFLIQYYNGEERAKGNILERFSAQQFPDLHSELNLSSLELGDSALYFCASSPRQGISYEQYFGPGTRLTVT.

This clone occurred once. The chain is built from TRBV5-8 and TRBJ1-4; TRBD1 agrees at 9 bases. The CDR3 has 14 residues. Germline values: CDR1 SGHTS, CDR2 YDEGEE. Trimming removed 2 bases from V and 14 bases from J; junction bases left unmatched: 10. Written as DNA, the CDR3 is TGTGCCAGCAGCTTTCGGACAGGGGACTGGGGGCTGTTTTTT. This encodes CASSFRTGDWGLFF. Full variable domain (outside the CDR3, taken from reference TRBV5-8 and TRBJ1-4): EAGVTQSPTHLIKTRGQQATLRCSPISGHTSVYWYQQALGLGLQFLLWYDEGEERNRGNFPPRFSGRQFPNYSSELNVNALELEDSALYLCASSFRTGDWGLFFGSGTQLSVL.

V is TRBV10-3 and J is TRBJ2-7; TRBD2 agrees at 14 bases. V lost 7 bases, J lost 3 bases, and 2 bases stayed unmatched. The CDR3 extends over 14 amino acids. Germline V gene data show CDR1 as ENHRY and CDR2 as SYGVKD. CDR3 protein: CAITGTSGSYEQYF. CDR3 DNA: TGTGCCATCACCGGGACTAGCGGGAGCTACGAGCAGTACTTC.

A note on this clone: One end of the junction varies from germline; a read error may be responsible. This chain joins TRBV28 and TRBJ2-7, with a weak D call TRBD2 (7 bases). The CDR3 has 12 residues. Germline loops: CDR1 MDHEN, CDR2 SYDVKM. Written as DNA, the CDR3 is TGTGCCAGCAGCCCGGGGGGCTACGCGCAGTACTTC. This translates into CASSPGGYAQYF.

A single count supports this clone. The gene calls are TRBV4-3 and TRBJ1-6; D is perhaps TRBD1 (5 bases). The V end lost 0 bases, the J end lost 9 bases, and 12 bases lay between the germline ends. The CDR3 has 15 amino acids. Per the germline V gene, CDR1 is LGHNA and CDR2 is YSLEER. The CDR3 coding sequence is TGCGCCAGCAGCCAAGACAGGGCCTATGGTTCACCCCTCCACTTT. This sequence encodes CASSQDRAYGSPLHF.

The chain joins TRBV28 to TRBJ2-7; D possibly corresponds to TRBD2 (6 bases). V lost 3 bases, J lost 4 bases, and 13 bases lay in between. Germline values: CDR1 MDHEN, CDR2 SYDVKM. CDR3 size: 14 residues. The CDR3 region has the DNA TGTGCCAGCAGTTTCCCCGGAGGGCGGTACGAGCAGTACTTC. Its protein is CASSFPGGRYEQYF.

In nucleotides, the CDR3 is TGTGCCAGCAGCCAAGAATCACTCTACGAGCAGTACTTC. Protein product: CASSQESLYEQYF. V usage is TRBV4-2 and J usage is TRBJ2-7, with D uncertain. The CDR3 has 13 amino acids. The germline gives CDR1 LGHNA, CDR2 YNFKEQ. The V gene lost 0 bases and the J gene lost 3 bases, with 6 bases spanning the gap.